One and the same sample provided the 31 T cell receptor beta chains below, sequenced in a study of T-cell memory formation after mild COVID-19. TCRdb fed the 5' RACE reads into MiXCR, producing one record per CDR3 protein. This sample carries roughly 450,000 distinct CDR3 sequences, roughly 18% of them seen once, and the ten largest clones take about 22%. The sample comprised PBMCs or a T cell subset sorted from them (not recorded which). These receptors originate from a man in his late teens or twenties who had mild COVID-19 (a few samples of this study predate the infection). Cell type and time point are not known.

J is TRBJ2-7 and V is TRBV7-9; D is ambiguous. CDR1 is SEHNR and CDR2 is FQNEAQ in the germline V gene (reference sequence). The CDR3 spans 14 residues. V shed 3 bases and J shed 2 bases, with 11 bases lying between them. The CDR3 region has the DNA TGTGCCAGCAGCTTTCCCCGCGAAACCTACGAGCAGTACTTC. It is translated as CASSFPRETYEQYF.

The chain uses TRBV11-2 and TRBJ2-5; D gene ambiguous. The V end was cut by 4 bases, the J end by 2 bases, with 8 bases between. Per germline, CDR1 SGHAT and CDR2 FQNNGV. This CDR3 comprises 13 residues. The CDR3 nucleotides read TGTGCCAGCAGCTCGAGACTGCAAGAGACCCAGTACTTC. Its translation is CASSSRLQETQYF. The full variable domain, completed using reference TRBV11-2 and TRBJ2-5, is EAGVAQSPRYKIIEKRQSVAFWCNPISGHATLYWYQQILGQGPKLLIQFQNNGVVDDSQLPKDRFSAERLKGVDSTLKIQPAKLEDSAVYLCASSSRLQETQYFGPGTRLLVL.

This clonotype was seen repeatedly, ten times or more. The chain has TRBV27 and TRBJ2-3; 12 nucleotides align to TRBD2. V gave up 6 bases and J gave up 6 bases; unmatched junction bases: 1. The CDR3 covers 13 residues. The germline V gene encodes CDR1 MNHEY and CDR2 SMNVEV (reference sequence). This CDR3 reads CASRLAGGDTQYF. The CDR3 region has the DNA TGTGCCAGCAGACTAGCGGGGGGCGATACGCAGTATTTT.

The V call is TRBV12-3 or TRBV12-4, the J call TRBJ2-1; no clear D. The CDR3 length is 11 residues. The V and J ends lost 6 bases and 8 bases respectively, with 8 bases between them. CDR3: CASSRRHEQFF. CDR3 nucleotides: TGTGCCAGCAGCCGACGTCATGAGCAGTTCTTC.

The rearrangement links TRBV4-2 to TRBJ1-1; TRBD1 is a possible D gene (5 bases). The V gene lost 4 bases and the J gene lost 4 bases, with 13 bases spanning the gap. CDR1 is LGHNA and CDR2 is YNFKEQ in the germline V gene. The CDR3 consists of 14 residues. CDR3 in amino acids: CASSPERGSTEAFF. CDR3 in DNA: TGTGCCAGCAGCCCGGAGAGGGGTTCCACTGAAGCTTTCTTT.

This clonotype was seen more than once but under ten times. The chain has TRBV7-2 and TRBJ2-2; 13 nucleotides agree with TRBD2. V lost 3 bases, J lost 0 bases, and 4 bases stayed unmatched. The CDR3 is made up of 18 amino acids. CDR1 is SGHTA, CDR2 FQGNSA, per germline. The CDR3 is CASSLGLAGYPNTGELFF. CDR3 nucleotides: TGTGCCAGCAGCTTGGGACTAGCGGGGTATCCGAACACCGGGGAGCTGTTTTTT.

This clonotype showed up just a few times. The CDR3 DNA is TGCGCCAGCAGCTGGATGGGGGGCAGGGTTGAGCAGTTCTTC. As protein: CASSWMGGRVEQFF. V and J are TRBV5-1 and TRBJ2-1, with D perhaps given as TRBD1 or TRBD2 (6 bases each). Germline assignment: CDR1 SGHRS and CDR2 YFSETQ. V dropped 3 bases and J dropped 9 bases, with 16 bases sitting between them. CDR3 size: 14 residues.

This clonotype was detected only a few times. The chain combines TRBV18 with TRBJ1-5, with TRBD1 matching over 7 bases. Germline lookup yields CDR1 KGHSH and CDR2 LQKENI. V trimming: 5 bases; J trimming: 5 bases; junction bases outside the gene matches: 3. The CDR3 covers 13 residues. The DNA of the CDR3 is TGTGCCAGCTCAGAAGACAGGGATCAGCCCCAGCATTTT. This translates into CASSEDRDQPQHF.

In this sample, this clonotype turned up a few times. The V call is TRBV10-3, the J call TRBJ1-2; D is unresolved. V lost 4 bases to trimming and J lost 7 bases, with 7 bases between them. CDR1 is ENHRY and CDR2 is SYGVKD in the germline V gene. The CDR3 spans 11 residues. The CDR3 bases are TGTGCCATCAGTGCCCTATTTGGCTACACCTTC. Encoded protein: CAISALFGYTF.

This clonotype was observed a handful of times. This chain links TRBV12-3 or TRBV12-4 with TRBJ2-7, with D perhaps matching TRBD1 or TRBD2 (6 bases each). This CDR3 has 13 residues. Trimming took 8 bases from V and 3 from J, leaving 14 bases between them. CDR3 region: CASPKGGGYEQYV. The DNA for the CDR3 is TGTGCCAGCCCGAAGGGGGGTGGCTACGAGCAGTACGTC.

This chain links TRBV28 with TRBJ2-7; tentatively, D is TRBD1 or TRBD2 (6 bases each). Germline CDR1 and CDR2: MDHEN and SYDVKM. Deletions cut 5 bases from V and 7 bases from J, with 15 bases between. The CDR3 is made up of 13 amino acids. CDR3 in amino acids: CASSLRGPWEQYV. The CDR3 DNA reads TGTGCCAGCAGTCTACGGGGGCCATGGGAGCAGTACGTC.

This clonotype was seen repeatedly, ten times or more. The J gene is TRBJ1-1, the V gene TRBV5-1, with D possibly TRBD1 on 6 matching bases. V lost 4 bases, J lost 6 bases, and 16 bases lay in between. Looked up from germline, CDR1 is SGHRS and CDR2 is YFSETQ. The CDR3 is 14 amino acids. The CDR3 here is CASSARGAISEAFF. The CDR3 DNA follows: TGCGCCAGCAGCGCCCGGGGGGCGATTTCTGAAGCTTTCTTT.

This clonotype was observed a few times. V usage is TRBV27 and J usage is TRBJ1-1; 9 bases agree with TRBD1. The CDR3 totals 14 residues. CDR1 MNHEY and CDR2 SMNVEV come from the germline V gene (reference sequence). J gave up 3 bases and V 5 bases, and 4 bases lay outside the gene matches. Here the CDR3 DNA reads TGTGCCAGCAGTGTACAGGGGGCGCACACTGAAGCTTTCTTT. This translates into CASSVQGAHTEAFF.

The chain employs TRBV18 and TRBJ2-6; D may be TRBD1 or TRBD2 (5 bases each). The CDR3 totals 17 residues. V dropped 3 bases and J dropped 0 bases, with 12 bases sitting between them. CDR1 is KGHSH and CDR2 is LQKENI in the germline V gene. This chain's CDR3 is CASSPRDGASGANVLTF. DNA for the CDR3: TGTGCCAGCTCACCCAGGGACGGCGCCTCTGGGGCCAACGTCCTGACTTTC. Filled out from reference TRBV18 and TRBJ2-6, the complete variable domain reads NAGVMQNPRHLVRRRGQEARLRCSPMKGHSHVYWYRQLPEEGLKFMVYLQKENIIDESGMPKERFSAEFPKEGPSILRIQQVVRGDSAAYFCASSPRDGASGANVLTFGAGSRLTVL.

This clonotype turned up a few times. The chain is built from TRBV18 and TRBJ2-7; D unclear. The CDR3 consists of 13 residues. V was clipped by 2 bases and J by 5 bases, with 10 bases between them. Germline CDR1 is KGHSH and CDR2 is LQKENI. The CDR3 DNA reads as TGTGCCAGCTCACCAACGAATGGGGACGAGCAGTACTTC. It translates to CASSPTNGDEQYF.

The V call is TRBV6-6, the J call TRBJ2-7; D not resolved. CDR3 size: 12 residues. The V gene's germline CDR1 is MNHNY and CDR2 SVGAGI (reference sequence). With 3 bases removed from V and 4 bases from J, the gap between germline ends came to 7 bases. CDR3 in DNA: TGTGCCAGCAGTTATATAGGGTACGAGCAGTACTTC. Its translation: CASSYIGYEQYF.

The chain has TRBV6-5 and TRBJ2-3; possibly TRBD2 for D (6 bases). The CDR3 has 17 residues. Germline V lookup: CDR1 MNHEY, CDR2 SVGAGI. Deletions cut 0 bases from V and 1 base from J, with 14 bases between. In DNA, the CDR3 is TGTGCCAGCAGTTACTCGTATCCAGCGGGCGGCACAGATACGCAGTATTTT. Translation: CASSYSYPAGGTDTQYF.

This clonotype was detected only a few times. The chain joins TRBV7-3 to TRBJ1-1; D is perhaps TRBD1 (6 bases). V shed 8 bases and J shed 0 bases, with 13 bases lying between them. The CDR3 is made up of 14 amino acids. In germline, CDR1 is SGHTA, CDR2 FQGTGA. The chain's CDR3 is CASVSGAVNTEAFF. CDR3 sequence (DNA): TGTGCCAGCGTTTCAGGGGCCGTGAACACTGAAGCTTTCTTT.

The chain is built from TRBV6-5 and TRBJ1-1; 7 nucleotides agree with TRBD1. CDR3 length: 16 residues. Per the germline V gene, CDR1 is MNHEY and CDR2 is SVGAGI. Trimming took 5 bases from V and 1 from J; bases not matched to a gene: 10. CDR3 loop: CASSRYGDRPNTEAFF. The CDR3 coding sequence is TGTGCCAGCAGTCGCTACGGGGACAGACCGAACACTGAAGCTTTCTTT.

The V and J genes are TRBV27 and TRBJ2-7; 10 bases map to TRBD2. Germline V lookup: CDR1 MNHEY, CDR2 SMNVEV (reference sequence). With V trimmed by 8 bases and J by 3 bases, 4 bases remained unmatched. This CDR3 comprises 13 residues. CDR3 DNA sequence: TGTGCCAGCCAAGAGCGGGGGGGCTACGAGCAGTACTTC. This translates into CASQERGGYEQYF.

There are a few counts of this clonotype. The V and J genes are TRBV27 and TRBJ1-2, with a possible D match to TRBD1 (5 bases). V gave up 2 bases and J gave up 4 bases, with 11 bases separating them. Germline loops: CDR1 MNHEY, CDR2 SMNVEV (reference sequence). The CDR3 extends over 14 amino acids. The CDR3 region has the DNA TGTGCCAGCAGTTTAGGGGCAGCCGCCTATGGCTACACCTTC. Amino acid sequence: CASSLGAAAYGYTF.

The chain recombines TRBV19 with TRBJ2-1, with a weak D call TRBD1 (5 bases). Germline V CDR1 and CDR2: LNHDA, SQIVND (reference sequence). V lost 8 bases and J 6 bases, leaving 20 bases between the germline ends. CDR3 size: 15 residues. The CDR3 is CASSAFSRGSNEQFF. The DNA for the CDR3 is TGTGCCAGTTCTGCCTTCTCTAGGGGCTCCAATGAGCAGTTCTTC.

In regard to this clonotype: The junction differs from germline at one of its ends, possibly a read error. The chain links TRBV7-7 to TRBJ2-1; 15 bases fit TRBD2. The CDR3 totals 17 residues. CDR1 is SSHAT and CDR2 is FNYEAQ in the germline V gene (reference sequence). The CDR3 protein is CASSPRTSGGGYNEQFF. In DNA form, the CDR3 reads TGTGCTAGCAGCCCCAGGACTAGCGGGGGGGGCTACAATGAGCAGTTCTTC.

J is TRBJ2-1 and V is TRBV20-1, with 10 positions matching TRBD2. Looked up from germline, CDR1 is DFQATT and CDR2 is SNEGSKA (reference sequence). CDR3 length: 14 amino acids. V lost 5 bases, J lost 7 bases, and 8 bases stayed unmatched. The CDR3 coding sequence is TGCAGTGCTCCTGAGACTAGCGGGTCGAATGAGCAGTTCTTC. Its translation is CSAPETSGSNEQFF.

This clonotype was seen only a few times. V gene TRBV28 combines with J gene TRBJ2-4, with a tentative D call TRBD2 (5 bases). Germline V CDR1 and CDR2: MDHEN, SYDVKM. The V end lost 5 bases, the J end lost 11 bases, and 25 bases lay between the germline ends. The CDR3 runs to 16 residues. CDR3 region: CASSPTTTRVLEFQYF. CDR3 in DNA: TGTGCCAGCAGTCCTACTACAACGAGGGTCCTCGAATTTCAGTACTTC.

This chain joins TRBV7-9 and TRBJ1-4; the D is unclear. V lost 8 bases and J 8 bases, leaving 9 bases between the germline ends. The V gene's germline CDR1 is SEHNR and CDR2 FQNEAQ (reference sequence). The CDR3 covers 11 residues. CDR3 nucleotide sequence: TGTGCCAGCGAAAAAGGGGAAAAACTGTTTTTT. Amino acid sequence: CASEKGEKLFF. The full variable domain, its missing parts supplied by reference TRBV7-9 and TRBJ1-4, is DTGVSQNPRHKITKRGQNVTFRCDPISEHNRLYWYRQTLGQGPEFLTYFQNEAQLEKSRLLSDRFSAERPKGSFSTLEIQRTEQGDSAMYLCASEKGEKLFFGSGTQLSVL.

This clonotype occurred a few times. CDR3 sequence: CASSPQGIQETQYF. The CDR3 DNA is TGTGCCAGCTCACCACAGGGAATCCAAGAGACCCAGTACTTC. The genes are TRBV18 and TRBJ2-5, with D unresolved. Germline V CDR1 and CDR2: KGHSH, LQKENI. CDR3 length: 14 amino acids. With 1 base removed from V and 1 base from J, the gap between germline ends came to 7 bases. Using reference TRBV18 and TRBJ2-5 for the parts outside the CDR3, the full variable domain is NAGVMQNPRHLVRRRGQEARLRCSPMKGHSHVYWYRQLPEEGLKFMVYLQKENIIDESGMPKERFSAEFPKEGPSILRIQQVVRGDSAAYFCASSPQGIQETQYFGPGTRLLVL.

This clonotype was found a few times. The chain recombines TRBV7-9 with TRBJ1-1; D not resolved. V shed 6 bases and J shed 3 bases, with 17 bases lying between them. The CDR3 totals 15 residues. Per the germline V gene, CDR1 is SEHNR and CDR2 is FQNEAQ (reference sequence). The DNA for the CDR3 is TGTGCCAGCAGAGTAGGGAATGGAGTAGACACTGAAGCTTTCTTT. Its protein product is CASRVGNGVDTEAFF.

This clonotype was observed a few times. The chain carries TRBV3-1 and TRBJ2-1; D is ambiguous. V shed 1 base and J shed 9 bases, with 10 bases lying between them. The CDR3 is 13 residues long. Germline CDR1 and CDR2: LGHDT and YNNKEL (reference sequence). Here the CDR3 DNA reads TGTGCCAGCAGCCAAGGGGCGGTCGGTGAGCAGTTCTTC. It specifies CASSQGAVGEQFF.

The sample holds a few counts of this clonotype. The chain has TRBV15 and TRBJ2-3, with TRBD1 identical over 8 bases. This CDR3 comprises 14 residues. J was trimmed by 2 bases and V by 5 bases; bases with no gene match: 3. The V gene's germline CDR1 is LNHNV and CDR2 YYDKDF (reference sequence). The CDR3 region is CATSGQGFTDTQYF. Here the CDR3 DNA reads TGTGCCACCAGCGGACAGGGCTTCACAGATACGCAGTATTTT.

This clonotype has a handful of counts. The chain is built from TRBV3-1 and TRBJ2-3; no definite D call. CDR1 and CDR2 from the germline V gene are LGHDT and YNNKEL (reference sequence). The CDR3 covers 13 residues. V lost 4 bases and J 4 bases, leaving 9 bases between the germline ends. In nucleotides, the CDR3 is TGTGCCAGCAGCCCCGTCGAGTCAGATACGCAGTATTTT. Its translation: CASSPVESDTQYF.